Listed below are T cell receptor beta chains from one sample, sequenced in a study of blood T cell repertoires in COVID-19. TCRdb's table, derived via immunoSEQ multiplex PCR, lists solely in-frame clones and lacks some. This table has around 59,000 clones, less than 75% appearing once. Sequencing used peripheral blood. The receptors stem from a woman between 50 and 59 years old with active or convalescent COVID-19. The CDR3 runs from the conserved cysteine through the conserved F or W. The D gene is left open where the match is weak. Expanded clones get a size class; other rows say once, few or many, or leave the size out.

clone_size d_call j_call v_call cdr3_nt cdr3_aa
few NA TRBJ2-2 TRBV27 TGTGCCAGCAGTTTAGATCAGGTCACCGGGGAGCTGTTTTTT CASSLDQVTGELFF
medium-sized TRBD2 TRBJ2-7 TRBV4-1 TGCGCCAGCAGCCAAGATCAACTAGCGGGAAGATACGAGCAGTACTTC CASSQDQLAGRYEQYF
few NA TRBJ2-1 TRBV18 TGTGCCAGCTCACCAGAAACGGGGTTCTACAATGAGCAGTTCTTC CASSPETGFYNEQFF
NA TRBD2 TRBJ2-3 TRBV5-4 TGTGCCAGCAGCCTGACTAGCGGCATCACAGATACGCAGTATTTT CASSLTSGITDTQYF
few TRBD1 TRBJ2-1 TRBV18 TGTGCCAGCTCAGGACAGGGGGACGATGAGCAGTTCTTC CASSGQGDDEQFF
NA TRBD2 TRBJ2-1 TRBV11-2 TGTGCCAGCAGCCTAGAGGGTGGACTAGCGGGAGGAGTGAATGAGCAGTTCTTC CASSLEGGLAGGVNEQFF
NA TRBD2 TRBJ2-3 TRBV3-1/TRBV3-2 TGTGCCAGCAGCCGCCAGGGGACTAGCGGCACAGATACGCAGTATTTT CASSRQGTSGTDTQYF
NA TRBD1 TRBJ1-6 TRBV3-1/TRBV3-2 TGTGCCAGCAGCCCTAAAGGGACAGATAATTCACCCCTCCACTTT CASSPKGTDNSPLHF
NA TRBD2 TRBJ2-1 TRBV5-5 TGTGCCAGCAGCTTGGGGACTAGCAATGAGCAGTTCTTC CASSLGTSNEQFF
NA NA TRBJ2-7 TRBV18 TGTGCCAGCTCACCCCCGGGACAAAACGAGCAGTACTTC CASSPPGQNEQYF
NA NA TRBJ2-5 TRBV7-2 TGTGCCAGCAGCTTATCTACGGGAATGGAGACCCAGTACTTC CASSLSTGMETQYF
NA TRBD2 TRBJ2-1 TRBV5-5 TGTGCCAGCAGCGGTCCTAGGCTAGCGGGAGAGTATGAGCAGTTCTTC CASSGPRLAGEYEQFF
NA TRBD2 TRBJ2-7 TRBV7-2 TGTGCCAGCACCCCCGTAAGCGGGAGTTACGAGCAGTACTTC CASTPVSGSYEQYF
NA TRBD1 TRBJ2-5 TRBV7-2 TGTGCCAGCAGCTTAGGACAGGGGTCCTACCCCCAAGAGACCCAGTACTTC CASSLGQGSYPQETQYF